The present T cell receptor beta chain was sequenced within a study of blood T cells in healthy people across ages. Worth noting for this clonotype: As yet, its antigen is unknown.

The length of the CDR3 is 11 residues. The V and J ends lost 0 bases and 10 bases, in that order; junction bases with no gene match: 2. The germline gives CDR1 DFQATT, CDR2 SNEGSKA (reference sequence). It was with a sample-barcoded 5' primer and a J-beta primer mix that a second PCR of roughly 7 to 12 cycles was run. TCRdb ran MiXCR on the 5' RACE reads and lists one entry per CDR3 protein. The sample lists 700,000 to 950,000 distinct CDR3 sequences, roughly 60% seen once, with about 20% in the top ten. Study-level points and caveats: Diversity of TCR beta per million T cells declined in a roughly linear way with age. In these data, TCR beta diversity tracked strongly with naive T cell percentage.

The J gene is TRBJ2-7, the V gene TRBV20-1; 8 bases align to TRBD2. The sample comprised blood. The clonotype originates from a man aged 30 to 45 in good health. For the CDR3, the DNA is TGCAGTGCTAGAGATAGCGGGGCACAGTACTTC. This sequence encodes CSARDSGAQYF.